The T cell receptor (beta chain) under discussion was sequenced for a study of blood T cell repertoires in COVID-19. Study-wide context: Samples came from the United States, Italy and Spain, spanning acute and convalescent COVID-19. PBMCs, B-cell-depleted T cells, or T cells provided the cDNA or gDNA that made up the material.

Germline CDR1 LGHNA, CDR2 YSLEER. V lost 3 bases and J lost 5, with 15 bases in between. This CDR3 region has 15 residues. In the original analysis: How many nucleated cells were present was estimated from reference gene primer amplification. TCRdb's copy holds only in-frame clones and misses some; the assay was immunoSEQ multiplex PCR. That table furnishes V, J and clone size, whereas the DNA furnished D and trimming. This table has 88,000 or so clones, about 85% appearing once. This chain joins TRBV4-3 and TRBJ2-3; perhaps TRBD2 as D (6 bases). The origin of this receptor is a man aged 60 to 75 with acute or convalescent COVID-19. Material: peripheral blood. The CDR3 nucleotides are TGCGCCAGCAGCCAGGAAGGCCGGGGGATAGATACGCAGTATTTT. The encoded protein is CASSQEGRGIDTQYF.